Listed below are T cell receptor beta chains from one sample, sequenced in a study of blood T cell repertoires in COVID-19. The method was immunoSEQ multiplex PCR; TCRdb's version includes in-frame clones alone and lacks a portion of them. The sample lists 200,000 to 250,000 clones, around 86% occurring once. Material: peripheral blood. These receptor sequences come from a man aged 25 to 45 who had recovered from COVID-19. Both conserved end residues are part of each CDR3.

v_gene: TRBV10-3; j_gene: TRBJ1-2; CDR3aa: CAIRRDRRVLGYTF
v_gene: TRBV19; j_gene: TRBJ1-5; CDR3aa: CASSREYQPQHF
v_gene: TRBV6-5; j_gene: TRBJ2-3; CDR3aa: CASSYGGGTQLVLYF
v_gene: TRBV3-1/TRBV3-2; j_gene: TRBJ2-3; CDR3aa: CASKRGDTQYF
v_gene: TRBV4-2; j_gene: TRBJ2-7; CDR3aa: CASSMGAGDSYEQYF
v_gene: TRBV28; j_gene: TRBJ2-3; CDR3aa: CASRLAQDTQYF
v_gene: TRBV3-1/TRBV3-2; j_gene: TRBJ1-3; CDR3aa: CASSQDSGSRNTIYF
v_gene: TRBV10-3; j_gene: TRBJ2-3; CDR3aa: CAITRTDAGTDTQYF
v_gene: TRBV19; j_gene: TRBJ2-1; CDR3aa: CASSSGGDYNEQFF
v_gene: TRBV10-3; j_gene: TRBJ2-1; CDR3aa: CAIRDTYNEQFF
v_gene: TRBV28; j_gene: TRBJ1-4; CDR3aa: CASRRRQGNLEKLFF
v_gene: TRBV18; j_gene: TRBJ1-5; CDR3aa: CASSSGQGYQPQHF
v_gene: TRBV19; j_gene: TRBJ2-2; CDR3aa: CASQTSLRTGELFF
v_gene: TRBV5-8; j_gene: TRBJ1-1; CDR3aa: CASSWRTVEAFF
v_gene: TRBV2; j_gene: TRBJ2-1; CDR3aa: CASSQLAGAGNEQFF
v_gene: TRBV6-5; j_gene: TRBJ1-6; CDR3aa: CASSQGGPLHF
v_gene: TRBV5-1; j_gene: TRBJ1-6; CDR3aa: CASSVNQGKHSPLHF
v_gene: TRBV12-3/TRBV12-4; j_gene: TRBJ1-2; CDR3aa: CASSSNENYGYTF
v_gene: TRBV6-4; j_gene: TRBJ2-3; CDR3aa: CASSDGGATDTQYF
v_gene: TRBV2; j_gene: TRBJ1-5; CDR3aa: CASSVDRAGNQPQHF
v_gene: TRBV4-1; j_gene: TRBJ1-2; CDR3aa: CASSSRTGLNYGYTF
v_gene: TRBV5-4; j_gene: TRBJ2-1; CDR3aa: CASTGGGAGEQFF
v_gene: TRBV5-1; j_gene: TRBJ2-5; CDR3aa: CASTLAGLETQYF
v_gene: TRBV5-1; j_gene: TRBJ1-1; CDR3aa: CASSLLSMNTEAFF
v_gene: TRBV28; j_gene: TRBJ1-3; CDR3aa: CASRPTVGASGNTIYF
v_gene: TRBV7-2; j_gene: TRBJ2-1; CDR3aa: CASSALVWSGGLNEQFF
v_gene: TRBV28; j_gene: TRBJ1-5; CDR3aa: CASSLTFLGRYSNQPQHF
v_gene: TRBV11-2; j_gene: TRBJ2-2; CDR3aa: CASSLPGLTTGELFF
v_gene: TRBV28; j_gene: TRBJ1-4; CDR3aa: CASSPTYYGHKYF
v_gene: TRBV5-4; j_gene: TRBJ2-2; CDR3aa: CASSPPGTGELFF
v_gene: TRBV19; j_gene: TRBJ2-1; CDR3aa: CASSIEVSSYNEQFF
v_gene: TRBV28; j_gene: TRBJ2-2; CDR3aa: CATIETGRPGELFF
v_gene: TRBV5-1; j_gene: TRBJ1-1; CDR3aa: CASSDRGRAEAFF
v_gene: TRBV7-6; j_gene: TRBJ2-1; CDR3aa: CASSLYRGSFYNEQFF
v_gene: TRBV7-6; j_gene: TRBJ1-2; CDR3aa: CASSPGGGAYGYTF
v_gene: TRBV10-3; j_gene: TRBJ1-1; CDR3aa: CAISDGETGKNTEAFF